This T cell receptor (beta chain) was observed in a study of T cell responses to AZD1222 COVID-19 vaccine. At the level of the study: Second doses at about 4 or about 12 weeks were pooled. Study-wide results and limits: It should be noted that donors were predominantly white British and more often female, and clonal diversity was possibly underestimated. The breadth and depth of Spike-specific TCRs increased once two AZD1222 doses had been given.

Germline trimming cut 1 base from V and 7 bases from J; bases unmatched to any gene: 10. CDR1 is SQVTM and CDR2 is ANQGSEA in the germline V gene. This CDR3 region has 15 residues. As concerns this clone: The antigen remains undetermined.

Sequencing used immunoSEQ multiplex PCR; TCRdb keeps in-frame clones, though not all of them. The sample has under 140,000 clones, about 87% seen once. The gene calls are TRBV29-1 and TRBJ2-4; TRBD1 matches at 7 bases. This clonotype was obtained from an adult in good health. The source was peripheral blood, collected on day 0 of AZD1222 vaccination. CDR3 nucleotides: TGCAGCGTTGAAGGGGGCATCACAGGGGAGAACATTCAGTACTTC. As protein: CSVEGGITGENIQYF.